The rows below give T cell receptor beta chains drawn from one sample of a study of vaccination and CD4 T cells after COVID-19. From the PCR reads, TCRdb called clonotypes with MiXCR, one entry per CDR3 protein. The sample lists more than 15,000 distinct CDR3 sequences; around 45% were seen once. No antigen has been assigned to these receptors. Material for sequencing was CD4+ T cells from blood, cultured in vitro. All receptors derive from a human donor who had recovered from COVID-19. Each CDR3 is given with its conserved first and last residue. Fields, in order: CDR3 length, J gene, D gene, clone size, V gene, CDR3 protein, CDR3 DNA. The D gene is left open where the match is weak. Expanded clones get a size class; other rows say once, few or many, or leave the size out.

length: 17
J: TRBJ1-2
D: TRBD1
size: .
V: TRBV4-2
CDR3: CASSQATPRDRVYGYTF
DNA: TGTGCCAGCAGCCAAGCTACCCCCCGGGACAGGGTCTATGGCTACACCTTC

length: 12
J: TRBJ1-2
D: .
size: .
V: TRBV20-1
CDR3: CSASGSNYGYTF
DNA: TGCAGTGCTAGTGGTTCCAACTATGGCTACACCTTC

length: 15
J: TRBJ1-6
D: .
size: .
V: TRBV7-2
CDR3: CASSMRGGNNSPLHF
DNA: TGTGCCAGCAGCATGCGTGGGGGAAATAATTCACCCCTCCACTTT

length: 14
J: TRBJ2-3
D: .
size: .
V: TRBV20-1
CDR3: CSAGTVTRTDTQYF
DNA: TGCAGTGCCGGGACCGTAACTCGCACAGATACGCAGTATTTT

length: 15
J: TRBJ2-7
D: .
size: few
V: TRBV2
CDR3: CASSAPGYEDYEQYF
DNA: TGTGCCAGCAGTGCTCCAGGGTACGAGGACTACGAGCAGTACTTC

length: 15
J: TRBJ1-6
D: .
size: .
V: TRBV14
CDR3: CASSHRQANNSPLHF
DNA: TGTGCCAGCAGCCATAGACAGGCCAATAATTCACCCCTCCACTTT

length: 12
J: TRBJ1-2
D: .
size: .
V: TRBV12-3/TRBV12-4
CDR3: CASSSGGYGYTF
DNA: TGTGCCAGCAGTTCTGGTGGCTATGGCTACACCTTC

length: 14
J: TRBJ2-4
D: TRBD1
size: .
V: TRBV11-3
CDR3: CASTLRGGANIQYF
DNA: TGTGCCAGCACCCTGAGAGGGGGCGCAAACATTCAGTACTTC

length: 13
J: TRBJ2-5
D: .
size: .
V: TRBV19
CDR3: CASSGSIQGTQYF
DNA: TGTGCCAGTAGTGGTAGTATACAGGGGACCCAGTACTTC

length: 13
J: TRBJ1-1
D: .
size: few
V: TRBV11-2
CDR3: CASRLRLNTEAFF
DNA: TGTGCCAGCAGGCTTAGATTGAACACTGAAGCTTTCTTT

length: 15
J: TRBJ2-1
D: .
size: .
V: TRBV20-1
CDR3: CSARDPRARYNEQFF
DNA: TGCAGTGCTAGAGATCCCAGGGCCCGCTACAATGAGCAGTTCTTC

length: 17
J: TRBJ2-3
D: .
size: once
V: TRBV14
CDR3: CASSQGILPLSTDTQYF
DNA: TGTGCCAGCAGCCAAGGGATCCTACCTCTTAGCACAGATACGCAGTATTTT

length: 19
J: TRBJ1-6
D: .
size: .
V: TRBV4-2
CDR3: CASSQLARQAGSYNSPLHF
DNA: TGTGCCAGCAGCCAGTTAGCCCGACAGGCTGGCTCCTATAATTCACCCCTCCACTTT

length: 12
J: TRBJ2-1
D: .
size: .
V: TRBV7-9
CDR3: CASSLRESEQFF
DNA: TGTGCCAGCAGCCTCCGGGAAAGTGAGCAGTTCTTC

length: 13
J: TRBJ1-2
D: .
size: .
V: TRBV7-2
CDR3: CASSPSAAYGYTF
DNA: TGTGCCAGCAGCCCCAGTGCCGCCTATGGCTACACCTTC

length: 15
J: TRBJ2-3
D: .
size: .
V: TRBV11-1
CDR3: CASSSYRSSTDTQYF
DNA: TGTGCCAGCAGCTCCTACAGGAGTAGCACAGATACGCAGTATTTT

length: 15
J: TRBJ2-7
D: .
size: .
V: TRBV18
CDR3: CASSPRGAARYEQYF
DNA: TGTGCCAGCTCACCACGGGGGGCCGCAAGGTACGAGCAGTACTTC

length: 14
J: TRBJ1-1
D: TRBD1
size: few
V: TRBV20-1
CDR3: CSARGGTANTEAFF
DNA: TGCAGTGCTAGAGGGGGGACAGCGAACACTGAAGCTTTCTTT

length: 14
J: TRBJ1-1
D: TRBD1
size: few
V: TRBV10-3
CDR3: CAISESTGGGEAFF
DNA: TGTGCCATCAGTGAGTCGACAGGGGGCGGCGAAGCTTTCTTT

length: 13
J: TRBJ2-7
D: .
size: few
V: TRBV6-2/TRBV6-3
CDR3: CASSYQSPYEQYF
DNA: TGTGCCAGCAGTTACCAGAGTCCATACGAGCAGTACTTC

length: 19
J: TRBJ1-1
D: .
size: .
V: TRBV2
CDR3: CASSESVGSHQLMNTEAFF
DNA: TGTGCCAGCAGTGAATCCGTGGGAAGCCACCAACTGATGAACACTGAAGCTTTCTTT

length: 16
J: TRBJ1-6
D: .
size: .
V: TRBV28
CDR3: CASSFSAQGSRAPLHF
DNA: TGTGCCAGCAGTTTCTCCGCCCAGGGGAGTCGGGCACCCCTCCACTTT

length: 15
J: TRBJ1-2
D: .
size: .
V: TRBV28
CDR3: CASSFAGVKGYGYTF
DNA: TGTGCCAGCAGTTTTGCGGGGGTTAAGGGCTATGGCTACACCTTC

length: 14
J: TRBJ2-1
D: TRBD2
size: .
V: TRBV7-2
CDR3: CASSLASGRNEQFF
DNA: TGTGCCAGCAGCTTGGCTAGCGGGAGAAATGAGCAGTTCTTC

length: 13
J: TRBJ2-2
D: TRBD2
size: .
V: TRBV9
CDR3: CASSATSAGELFF
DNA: TGTGCCAGCAGCGCCACTAGCGCCGGGGAGCTGTTTTTT

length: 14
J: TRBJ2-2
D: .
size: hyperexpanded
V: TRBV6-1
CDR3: CASSKGPTPGELFF
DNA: TGTGCCAGCAGTAAGGGCCCGACACCCGGGGAGCTGTTTTTT

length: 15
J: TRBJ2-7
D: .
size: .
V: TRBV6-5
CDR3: CASSYPPGAGYEQYF
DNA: TGTGCCAGCAGTTATCCGCCCGGTGCGGGGTACGAGCAGTACTTC

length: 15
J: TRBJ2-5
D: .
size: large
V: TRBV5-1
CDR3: CASSLQQGGVETQYF
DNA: TGCGCCAGCAGCTTGCAACAGGGAGGAGTAGAGACCCAGTACTTC

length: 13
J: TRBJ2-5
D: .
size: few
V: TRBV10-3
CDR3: CAIIIRGWETQYF
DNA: TGTGCCATCATTATCCGGGGGTGGGAGACCCAGTACTTC

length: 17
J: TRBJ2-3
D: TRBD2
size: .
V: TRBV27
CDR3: CASSLLGLAGITDTQYF
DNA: TGTGCCAGCAGTCTACTAGGACTAGCGGGGATCACAGATACGCAGTATTTT

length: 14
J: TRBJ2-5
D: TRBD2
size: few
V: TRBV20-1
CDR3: CSARAAGARETQYF
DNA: TGCAGTGCTAGAGCAGCGGGAGCTCGGGAGACCCAGTACTTC

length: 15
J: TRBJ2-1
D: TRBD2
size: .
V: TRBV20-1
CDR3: CSARDSGRVYNEQFF
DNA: TGCAGTGCTAGAGATAGCGGGAGAGTGTACAATGAGCAGTTCTTC

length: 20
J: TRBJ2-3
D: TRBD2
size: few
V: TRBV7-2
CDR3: CASSLLPRLAGAESTDTQYF
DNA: TGTGCCAGCAGCTTATTACCGCGACTAGCGGGAGCAGAGAGCACAGATACGCAGTATTTT

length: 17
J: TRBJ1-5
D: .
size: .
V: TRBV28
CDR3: CASSLYLVKVSNQPQHF
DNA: TGTGCCAGCAGTTTATATCTGGTTAAGGTCAGCAATCAGCCCCAGCATTTT

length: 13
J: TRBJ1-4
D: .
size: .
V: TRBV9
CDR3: CASSPTMGEKLFF
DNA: TGTGCCAGCAGCCCTACGATGGGCGAAAAACTGTTTTTT

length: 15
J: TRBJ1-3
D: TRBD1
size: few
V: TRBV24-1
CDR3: CATSDGGQGANTIYF
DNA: TGTGCCACCAGTGACGGTGGACAGGGCGCAAACACCATATATTTT

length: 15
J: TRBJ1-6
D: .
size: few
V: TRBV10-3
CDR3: CAISADGAQGSPLHF
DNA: TGTGCCATCAGTGCAGATGGAGCCCAGGGTTCACCCCTCCACTTT

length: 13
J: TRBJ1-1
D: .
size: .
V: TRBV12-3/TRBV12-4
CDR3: CASSLAMGTEAFF
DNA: TGTGCCAGCAGTTTAGCTATGGGCACTGAAGCTTTCTTT

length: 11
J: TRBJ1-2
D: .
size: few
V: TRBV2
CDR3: CASRYHYGYTF
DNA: TGTGCCAGCAGGTACCACTATGGCTACACCTTC

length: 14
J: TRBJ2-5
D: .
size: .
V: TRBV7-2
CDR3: CASSYYPSGETQYF
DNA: TGTGCCAGCAGCTATTACCCGAGCGGAGAGACCCAGTACTTC

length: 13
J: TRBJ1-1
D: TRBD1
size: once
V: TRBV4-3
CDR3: CASSQDRTGYAFF
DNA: TGCGCCAGCAGCCAAGATAGGACAGGGTACGCTTTCTTT

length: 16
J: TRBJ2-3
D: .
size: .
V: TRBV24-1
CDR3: CATSDLGSGSTDTQYF
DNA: TGTGCCACCAGTGATTTGGGTAGCGGAAGCACAGATACGCAGTATTTT

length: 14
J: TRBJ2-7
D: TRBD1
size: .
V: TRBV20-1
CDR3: CSAGGGTGVNEQYF
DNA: TGCAGTGCAGGGGGGGGGACAGGGGTCAACGAGCAGTACTTC

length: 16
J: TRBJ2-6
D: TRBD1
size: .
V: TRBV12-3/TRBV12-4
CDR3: CASSPQTGTGANVLTF
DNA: TGTGCCAGCAGTCCCCAGACAGGGACCGGGGCCAACGTCCTGACTTTC

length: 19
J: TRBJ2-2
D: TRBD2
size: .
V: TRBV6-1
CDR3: CASFPFRRAGGLNTGELFF
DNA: TGTGCCAGCTTCCCTTTTAGGAGGGCGGGGGGACTGAACACCGGGGAGCTGTTTTTT

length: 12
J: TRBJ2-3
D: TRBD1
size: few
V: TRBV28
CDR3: CASSLGQNTQYF
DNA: TGTGCCAGCAGTTTGGGACAGAATACGCAGTATTTT

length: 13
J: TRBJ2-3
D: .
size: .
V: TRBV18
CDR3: CASSPPQVLTQYF
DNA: TGTGCCAGCTCACCACCCCAGGTCCTTACGCAGTATTTT

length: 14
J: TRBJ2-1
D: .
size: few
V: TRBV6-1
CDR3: CASVKGARDNEQFF
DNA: TGTGCCAGCGTAAAAGGGGCGAGGGACAATGAGCAGTTCTTC

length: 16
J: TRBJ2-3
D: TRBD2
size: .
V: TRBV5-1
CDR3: CASSLLPRGTTDTQYF
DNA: TGCGCCAGCAGCTTGTTACCGCGGGGGACGACAGATACGCAGTATTTT

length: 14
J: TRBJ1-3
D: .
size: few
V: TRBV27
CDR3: CASSLPPSKNTIYF
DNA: TGTGCCAGCAGTTTACCGCCGAGTAAAAACACCATATATTTT

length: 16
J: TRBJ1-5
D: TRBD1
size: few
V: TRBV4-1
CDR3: CASSQSGQGSDQPQHF
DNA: TGCGCCAGCAGCCAATCGGGACAGGGATCCGATCAGCCCCAGCATTTT

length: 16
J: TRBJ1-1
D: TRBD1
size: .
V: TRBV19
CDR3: CASRDRGLGMNTEAFF
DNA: TGTGCCAGTCGGGACAGGGGGCTCGGGATGAACACTGAAGCTTTCTTT

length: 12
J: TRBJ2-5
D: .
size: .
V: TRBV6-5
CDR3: CASSYSHETQYF
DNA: TGTGCCAGCAGTTACTCGCATGAGACCCAGTACTTC